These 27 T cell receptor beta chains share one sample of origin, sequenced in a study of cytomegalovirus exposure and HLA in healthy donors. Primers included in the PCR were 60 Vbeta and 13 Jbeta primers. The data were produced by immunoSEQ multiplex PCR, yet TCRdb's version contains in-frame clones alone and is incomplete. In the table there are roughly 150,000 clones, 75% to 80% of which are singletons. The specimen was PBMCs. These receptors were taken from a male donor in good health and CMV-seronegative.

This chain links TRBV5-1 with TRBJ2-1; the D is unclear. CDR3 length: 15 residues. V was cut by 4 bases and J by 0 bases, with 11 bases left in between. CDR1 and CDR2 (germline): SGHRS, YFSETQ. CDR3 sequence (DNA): TGCGCCAGCAGCGGGCAGGCCGGCTCCTACAATGAGCAGTTCTTC. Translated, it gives CASSGQAGSYNEQFF.

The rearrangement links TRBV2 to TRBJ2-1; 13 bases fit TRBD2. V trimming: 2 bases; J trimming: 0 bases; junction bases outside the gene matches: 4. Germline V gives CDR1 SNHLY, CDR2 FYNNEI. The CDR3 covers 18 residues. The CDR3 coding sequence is TGTGCCAGCAGTGAAACTAGCGGGAGGGCGAGCTCCTACAATGAGCAGTTCTTC. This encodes CASSETSGRASSYNEQFF.

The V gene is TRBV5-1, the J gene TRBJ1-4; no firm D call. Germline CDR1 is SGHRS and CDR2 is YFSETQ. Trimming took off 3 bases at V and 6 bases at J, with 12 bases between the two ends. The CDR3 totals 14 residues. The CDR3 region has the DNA TGCGCCAGCAGCTGGTGGGGAGATGATGAAAAACTGTTTTTT. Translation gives CASSWWGDDEKLFF.

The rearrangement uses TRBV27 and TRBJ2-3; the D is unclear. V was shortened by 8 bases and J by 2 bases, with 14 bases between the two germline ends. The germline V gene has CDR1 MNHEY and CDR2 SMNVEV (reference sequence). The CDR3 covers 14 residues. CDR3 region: CASQTHSYTDTQYF. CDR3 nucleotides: TGTGCCAGCCAAACCCACAGCTACACAGATACGCAGTATTTT.

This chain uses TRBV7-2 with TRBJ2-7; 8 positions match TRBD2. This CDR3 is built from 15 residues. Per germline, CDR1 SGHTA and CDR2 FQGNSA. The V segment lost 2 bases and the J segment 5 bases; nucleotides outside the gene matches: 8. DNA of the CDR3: TGTGCCAGCAGCTTATCCGCCGGGGGGGGTAACGAGCAGTACTTC. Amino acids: CASSLSAGGGNEQYF.

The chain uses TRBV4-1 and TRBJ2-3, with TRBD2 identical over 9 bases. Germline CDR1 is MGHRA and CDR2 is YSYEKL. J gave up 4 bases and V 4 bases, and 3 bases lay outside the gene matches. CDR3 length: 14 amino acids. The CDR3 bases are TGCGCCAGCAGCCGCCTAGCGGGACCAGATACGCAGTATTTT. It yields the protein CASSRLAGPDTQYF.

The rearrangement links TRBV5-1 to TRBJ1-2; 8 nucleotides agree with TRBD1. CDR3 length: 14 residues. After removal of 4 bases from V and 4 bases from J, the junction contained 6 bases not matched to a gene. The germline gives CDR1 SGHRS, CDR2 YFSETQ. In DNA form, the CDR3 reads TGCGCCAGCAGCCCCGGGACAGGAACCTATGGCTACACCTTC. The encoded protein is CASSPGTGTYGYTF.

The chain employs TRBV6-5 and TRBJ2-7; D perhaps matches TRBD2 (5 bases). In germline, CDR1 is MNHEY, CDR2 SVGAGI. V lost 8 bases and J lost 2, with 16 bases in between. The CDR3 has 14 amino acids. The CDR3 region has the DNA TGTGCCAGCGGAGGACCCTTTGAAACCTACGAGCAGTACTTC. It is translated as CASGGPFETYEQYF.

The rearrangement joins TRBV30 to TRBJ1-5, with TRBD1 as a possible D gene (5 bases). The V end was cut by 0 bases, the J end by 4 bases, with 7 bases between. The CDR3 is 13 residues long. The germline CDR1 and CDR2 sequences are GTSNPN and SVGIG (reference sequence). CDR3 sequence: CAWSVQANQPQHF. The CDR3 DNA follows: TGTGCCTGGAGTGTACAGGCAAATCAGCCCCAGCATTTT.

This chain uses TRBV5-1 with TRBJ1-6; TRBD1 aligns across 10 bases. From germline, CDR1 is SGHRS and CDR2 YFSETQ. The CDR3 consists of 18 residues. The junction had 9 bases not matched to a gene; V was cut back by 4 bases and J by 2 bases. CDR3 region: CASSPGDRGLTYNSPLHF. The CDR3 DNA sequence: TGCGCCAGCAGCCCGGGGGACAGGGGCCTCACCTATAATTCACCCCTCCACTTT. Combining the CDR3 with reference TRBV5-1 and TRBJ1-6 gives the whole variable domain KAGVTQTPRYLIKTRGQQVTLSCSPISGHRSVSWYQQTPGQGLQFLFEYFSETQRNKGNFPGRFSGRQFSNSRSEMNVSTLELGDSALYLCASSPGDRGLTYNSPLHFGNGTRLTVT.

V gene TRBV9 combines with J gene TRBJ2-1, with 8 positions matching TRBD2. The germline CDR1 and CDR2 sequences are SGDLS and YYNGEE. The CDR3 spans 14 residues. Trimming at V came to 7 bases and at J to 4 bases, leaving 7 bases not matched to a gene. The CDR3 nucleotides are TGTGCCAGCGGAACTAGCGGAAGATACAATGAGCAGTTCTTC. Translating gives CASGTSGRYNEQFF.

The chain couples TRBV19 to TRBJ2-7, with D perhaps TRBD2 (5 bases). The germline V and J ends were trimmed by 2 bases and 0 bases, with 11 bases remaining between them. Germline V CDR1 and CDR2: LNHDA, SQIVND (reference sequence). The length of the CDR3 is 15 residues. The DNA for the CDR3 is TGTGCCAGTAGTATATTGAGAGGAGGCTCCTACGAGCAGTACTTC. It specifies CASSILRGGSYEQYF.

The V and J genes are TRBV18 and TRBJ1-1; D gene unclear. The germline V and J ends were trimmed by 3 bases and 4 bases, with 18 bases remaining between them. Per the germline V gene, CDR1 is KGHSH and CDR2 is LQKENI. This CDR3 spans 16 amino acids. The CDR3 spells CASSPNEGRLSTEAFF. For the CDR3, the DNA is TGTGCCAGCTCACCGAATGAAGGCAGGTTGAGCACTGAAGCTTTCTTT.

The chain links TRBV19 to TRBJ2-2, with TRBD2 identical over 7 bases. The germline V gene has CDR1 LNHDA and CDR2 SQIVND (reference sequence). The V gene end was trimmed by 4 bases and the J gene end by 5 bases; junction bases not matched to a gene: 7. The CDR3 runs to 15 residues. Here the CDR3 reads CASSNGRRLTGELFF. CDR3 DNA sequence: TGTGCCAGTAGTAACGGGAGGCGTTTGACCGGGGAGCTGTTTTTT.

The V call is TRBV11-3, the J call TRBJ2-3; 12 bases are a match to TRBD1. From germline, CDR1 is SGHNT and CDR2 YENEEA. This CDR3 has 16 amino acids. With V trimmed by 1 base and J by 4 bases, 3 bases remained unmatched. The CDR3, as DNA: TGTGCCAGCAGCTTAGGGGACAGGGGGCAGGCAGATACGCAGTATTTT. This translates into CASSLGDRGQADTQYF.

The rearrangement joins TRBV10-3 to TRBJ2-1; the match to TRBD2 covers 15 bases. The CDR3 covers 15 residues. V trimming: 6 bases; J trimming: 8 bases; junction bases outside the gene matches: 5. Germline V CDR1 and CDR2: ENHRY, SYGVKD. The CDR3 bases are TGTGCCATCAGCGCAGGACTAGCGGGGGGGGATGAGCAGTTCTTC. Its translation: CAISAGLAGGDEQFF.

CDR3 sequence (DNA): TGTGCCAGCACAACTGCGGGAGGGCCGGGGAATGAGCAGTTCTTC. This codes for CASTTAGGPGNEQFF. V and J are TRBV6-5 and TRBJ2-1; 9 bases map to TRBD2. CDR3 length equals 15 residues. Germline assignment: CDR1 MNHEY and CDR2 SVGAGI. J lost 7 bases, V lost 7 bases, and 11 bases had no gene match.

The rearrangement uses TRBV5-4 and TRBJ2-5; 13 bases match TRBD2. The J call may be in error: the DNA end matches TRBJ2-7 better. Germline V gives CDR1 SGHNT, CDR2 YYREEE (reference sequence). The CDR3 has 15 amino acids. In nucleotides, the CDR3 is TGTGCCAGCAGCTTGGGGACTAGCGGGAGATACGAGCAGTACTTC. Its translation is CASSLGTSGRYEQYF.

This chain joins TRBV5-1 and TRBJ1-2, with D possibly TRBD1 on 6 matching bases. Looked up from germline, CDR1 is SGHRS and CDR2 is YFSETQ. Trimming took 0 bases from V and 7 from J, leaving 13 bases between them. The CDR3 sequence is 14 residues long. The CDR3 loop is CASSLEGGLSGYTF. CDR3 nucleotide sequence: TGCGCCAGCAGCTTGGAAGGGGGTCTCTCTGGCTACACCTTC.

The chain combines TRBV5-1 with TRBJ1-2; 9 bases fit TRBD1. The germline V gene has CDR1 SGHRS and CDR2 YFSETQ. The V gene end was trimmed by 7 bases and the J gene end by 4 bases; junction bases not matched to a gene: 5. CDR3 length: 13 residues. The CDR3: CASGGTGPYGYTF. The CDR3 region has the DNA TGCGCCAGCGGCGGGACAGGGCCCTATGGCTACACCTTC.

CDR3 sequence: CASRYRLDYGYTF. CDR3 sequence (DNA): TGTGCCAGCAGGTACAGGCTGGACTATGGCTACACCTTC. The chain recombines TRBV6-1 with TRBJ1-2; the D gene is possibly TRBD1 (5 bases). Germline V CDR1 and CDR2: MNHNS, SASEGT. This CDR3 comprises 13 residues. V shed 6 bases and J shed 3 bases, with 11 bases lying between them.

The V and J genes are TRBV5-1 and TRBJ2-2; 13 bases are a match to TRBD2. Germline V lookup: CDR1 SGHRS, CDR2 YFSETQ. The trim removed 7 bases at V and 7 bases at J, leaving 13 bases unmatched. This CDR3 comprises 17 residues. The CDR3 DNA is TGCGCCAGCGCCCACTCCGGGACTAGCGGGATTGGCGGGGAGCTGTTTTTT. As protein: CASAHSGTSGIGGELFF.

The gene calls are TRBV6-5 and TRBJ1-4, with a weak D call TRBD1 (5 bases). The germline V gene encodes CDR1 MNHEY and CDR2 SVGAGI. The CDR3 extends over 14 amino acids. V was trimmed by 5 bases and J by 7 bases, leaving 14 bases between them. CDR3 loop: CASSTPGSVEKLFF. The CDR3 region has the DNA TGTGCCAGCAGTACCCCAGGGTCGGTTGAAAAACTGTTTTTT.

CDR3 bases: TGTGCCAGCAGCCCGACCCGTTCTAGTAAACCCCCCTACGAGCAGTACTTC. Encoded protein: CASSPTRSSKPPYEQYF. This rearrangement joins TRBV5-6 to TRBJ2-7; no clear D gene. The CDR3 covers 17 residues. Germline CDR1 SGHDT, CDR2 YYEEEE. With 4 bases removed from V and 2 bases from J, the gap between germline ends came to 22 bases.

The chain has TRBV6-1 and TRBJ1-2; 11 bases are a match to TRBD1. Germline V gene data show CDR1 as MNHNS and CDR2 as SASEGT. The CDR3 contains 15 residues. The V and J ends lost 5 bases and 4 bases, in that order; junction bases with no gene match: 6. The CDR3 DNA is TGTGCCAGCAGTTCTGGACAGGGGGCAGGCTATGGCTACACCTTC. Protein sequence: CASSSGQGAGYGYTF.

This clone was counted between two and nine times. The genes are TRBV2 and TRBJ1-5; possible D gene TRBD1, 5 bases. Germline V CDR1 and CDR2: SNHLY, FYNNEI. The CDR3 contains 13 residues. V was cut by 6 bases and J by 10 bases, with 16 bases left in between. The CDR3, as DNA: TGTGCCAGCAGGGCAGGGCCTACTGGACCCCAGCATTTT. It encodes CASRAGPTGPQHF.

As DNA, the CDR3 is TGTGCCAGCAGCTTAGGAGGGTCCCACCAAGAGACCCAGTACTTC. Translation: CASSLGGSHQETQYF. J is TRBJ2-5 and V is TRBV5-4, with D tentatively TRBD2 (6 bases). Germline-derived CDR1 and CDR2 are SGHNT and YYREEE (reference sequence). This CDR3 is built from 15 residues. V lost 2 bases to trimming and J lost 0 bases, with 11 bases between them.